This T cell receptor beta chain comes out of a study of beta chain features in type 1 diabetes. Study overall: Cell yields, gender and age were comparable in patients and healthy donors.

It was one heparinised blood draw, averaging about 0.12 L, that each donor gave. Each of the sorted populations had a purity greater than 98%. Study-level results: Within each of all four CD4+ subsets, Type 1 diabetes patients had TCRB CDR3s that were moderately but significantly shorter. TCRB rearrangement may or may not be influenced by HLA type; here this remained unresolved.

About this clone: Its antigen is not identified.

All of the isolated RNA was reverse transcribed, so expressed TCRB transcripts were sequenced. TCRdb's copy holds only in-frame clones and misses some; the assay was immunoSEQ multiplex PCR. The repertoire has 600,000 or so clones, around 15% of them found once; the top ten carry just under 0.04%. Sample: naive CD4+ T cells from blood. The TCR originated in a man between 18 and 29 years old with type 1 diabetes.

CDR3 nucleotides: TGCAGTGCCAGGGCCCCCGATACGCAGTATTTT. Encoded protein: CSARAPDTQYF. This chain joins TRBV20-1 and TRBJ2-3; D perhaps matches TRBD1 (5 bases). CDR3 length: 11 residues. The germline gives CDR1 DFQATT, CDR2 SNEGSKA (reference sequence). V was cut by 6 bases and J by 6 bases, with 10 bases left in between.